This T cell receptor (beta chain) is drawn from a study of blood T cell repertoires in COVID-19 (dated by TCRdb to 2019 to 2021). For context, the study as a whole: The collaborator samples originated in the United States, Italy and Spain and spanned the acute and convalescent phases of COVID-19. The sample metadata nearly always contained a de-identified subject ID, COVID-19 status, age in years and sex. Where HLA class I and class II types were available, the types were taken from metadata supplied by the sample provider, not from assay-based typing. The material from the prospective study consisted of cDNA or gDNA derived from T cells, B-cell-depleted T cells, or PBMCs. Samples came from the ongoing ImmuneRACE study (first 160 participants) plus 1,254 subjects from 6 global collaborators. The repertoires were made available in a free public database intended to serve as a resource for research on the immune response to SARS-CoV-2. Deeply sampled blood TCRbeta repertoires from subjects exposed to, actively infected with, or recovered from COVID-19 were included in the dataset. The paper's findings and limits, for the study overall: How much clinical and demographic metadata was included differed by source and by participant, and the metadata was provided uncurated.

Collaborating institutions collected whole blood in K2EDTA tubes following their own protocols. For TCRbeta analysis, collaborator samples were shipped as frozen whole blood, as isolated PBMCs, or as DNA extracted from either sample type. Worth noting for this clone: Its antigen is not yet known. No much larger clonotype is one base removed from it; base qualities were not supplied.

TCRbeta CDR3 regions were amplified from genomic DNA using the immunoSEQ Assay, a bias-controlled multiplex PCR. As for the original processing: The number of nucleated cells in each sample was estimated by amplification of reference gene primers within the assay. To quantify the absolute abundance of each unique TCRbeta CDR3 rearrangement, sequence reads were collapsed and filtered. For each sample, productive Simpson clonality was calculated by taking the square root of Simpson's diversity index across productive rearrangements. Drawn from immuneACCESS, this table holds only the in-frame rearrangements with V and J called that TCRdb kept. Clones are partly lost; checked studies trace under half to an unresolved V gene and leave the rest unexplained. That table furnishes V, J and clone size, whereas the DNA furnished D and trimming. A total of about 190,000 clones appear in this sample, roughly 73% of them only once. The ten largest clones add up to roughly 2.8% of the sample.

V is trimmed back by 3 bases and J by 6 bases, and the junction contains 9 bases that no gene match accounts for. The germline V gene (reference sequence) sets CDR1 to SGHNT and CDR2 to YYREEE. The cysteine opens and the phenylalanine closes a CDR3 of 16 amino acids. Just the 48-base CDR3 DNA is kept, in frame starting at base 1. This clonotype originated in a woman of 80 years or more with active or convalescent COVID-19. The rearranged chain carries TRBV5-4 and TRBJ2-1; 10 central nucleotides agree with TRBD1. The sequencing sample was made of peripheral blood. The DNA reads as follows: TGTGCCAGCAGCTCGTCCGCGGGACAGGGGAGCAATGAGCAGTTCTTC. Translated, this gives CASSSSAGQGSNEQFF.